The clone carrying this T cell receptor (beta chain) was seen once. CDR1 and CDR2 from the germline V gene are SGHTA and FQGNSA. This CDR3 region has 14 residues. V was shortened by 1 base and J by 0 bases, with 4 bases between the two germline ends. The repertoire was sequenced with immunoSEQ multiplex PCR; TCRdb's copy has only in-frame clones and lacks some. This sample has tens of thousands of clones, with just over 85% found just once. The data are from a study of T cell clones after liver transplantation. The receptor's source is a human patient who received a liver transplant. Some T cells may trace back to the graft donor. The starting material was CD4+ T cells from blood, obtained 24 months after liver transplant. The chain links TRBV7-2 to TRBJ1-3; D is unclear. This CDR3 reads CASSLGPSGNTIYF. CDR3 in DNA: TGTGCCAGCAGCTTAGGACCCTCTGGAAACACCATATATTTT.